The entry below gives a single TCR beta chain sequence along with its context. The data were obtained in a study of blood T cell repertoires in COVID-19. After removal of 0 bases from V and 0 bases from J, the junction contained 5 bases not matched to a gene. The CDR3 consists of 17 residues. Germline assignment: CDR1 SGHNT and CDR2 YYREEE (reference sequence). Produced via immunoSEQ multiplex PCR; TCRdb's table is partial and in-frame only. This table holds about 400,000 clones, roughly nine tenths found once. This receptor was obtained from a woman aged 18-29 years with acute COVID-19. The chain links TRBV5-4 to TRBJ2-1, with 8 bases aligning to TRBD2. Sequencing input: PBMCs or T cells enriched from blood (not recorded which). CDR3 bases: TGTGCCAGCAGCTTGGCGCGGGGGGCTCCCTCCTACAATGAGCAGTTCTTC. Amino acid sequence: CASSLARGAPSYNEQFF. The entire variable domain, with the rest obtained from reference TRBV5-4 and TRBJ2-1, is as follows: ETGVTQSPTHLIKTRGQQVTLRCSSQSGHNTVSWYQQALGQGPQFIFQYYREEENGRGNFPPRFSGLQFPNYSSELNVNALELDDSALYLCASSLARGAPSYNEQFFGPGTRLTVL.